These 17 T cell receptor beta chains were all obtained from the same sample, sequenced in a study of a mutant IDH1 vaccine in newly diagnosed glioma (dated by TCRdb to about 2021). Reading the label with the study, this specimen's time point is: week 47, end of study. A 20-mer mutant IDH1 peptide at 300 micrograms in Montanide made up each vaccine dose, which was injected subcutaneously together with topical imiquimod. These receptors lack a known antigen. Libraries were constructed by the immunoSEQ multiplex PCR assay. TCRdb retrieved this table from immuneACCESS and kept in-frame rearrangements only. Not all clones are present; in checked studies, unresolved V genes account for under half, and no reason is known for the remainder. The sample records around 50,000 clones, approximately 88% of which are singletons. Around 4% of the sample comes from the top ten. The sequences come from PBMCs, collected from a glioma patient whose treatment included an IDH1 peptide vaccine. The receptors originated from a woman aged 25 to 39 with glioma. Some clones in this sample may be carry-over from other donors' samples.

The rearrangement uses TRBV10-2 and TRBJ2-1; TRBD2 agrees at 13 bases. Germline CDR1 WSHSY, CDR2 SAAADI. This CDR3 is 21 amino acids long. V was pared by 2 bases and J by 1 base, with 14 bases of the junction left unmatched. CDR3 sequence: CASSEGPGLAGRWWSYNEQFF. DNA for the CDR3: TGCGCCAGCAGTGAGGGACCGGGACTAGCGGGAAGATGGTGGTCCTACAATGAGCAGTTCTTC.

This clone was counted a few times. V and J are TRBV30 and TRBJ1-5; D is uncertain. Per the germline V gene, CDR1 is GTSNPN and CDR2 is SVGIG (reference sequence). CDR3 size: 13 residues. Deletions cut 1 base from V and 9 bases from J, with 13 bases between. The CDR3 bases are TGTGCCTGGAGTGGTAGCGGGAACCGGCCCCAGCATTTT. Translated: CAWSGSGNRPQHF.

This chain joins TRBV7-9 and TRBJ2-3, with TRBD2 identical over 8 bases. Germline V gives CDR1 SEHNR, CDR2 FQNEAQ (reference sequence). Germline trimming cut 0 bases from V and 1 base from J; bases unmatched to any gene: 6. The CDR3 sequence is 17 residues long. CDR3 sequence: CASSLAVAGGGTDTQYF. DNA of the CDR3: TGTGCCAGCAGCTTAGCGGTGGCGGGGGGAGGCACAGATACGCAGTATTTT.

This rearrangement joins TRBV10-1 to TRBJ1-4; no definite D call. The V and J ends lost 6 bases and 4 bases respectively, with 21 bases between them. The CDR3 spans 17 residues. Germline CDR1 is WNHNN and CDR2 is SYGVQD (reference sequence). CDR3: CASSPSGRQGYNEKLFF. The CDR3 DNA sequence: TGCGCCAGCAGCCCCTCCGGAAGACAAGGCTATAATGAAAAACTGTTTTTT.

This chain joins TRBV27 and TRBJ2-7; TRBD1 might be the D (7 bases). The CDR3 sequence is 15 residues long. The V gene's germline CDR1 is MNHEY and CDR2 SMNVEV (reference sequence). Trimming left V 4 bases short and J 2 bases short, with 15 bases between. The CDR3 sequence: CASSSRGEAPYEQYF. The CDR3 bases are TGTGCCAGCAGTTCCAGGGGGGAGGCCCCCTACGAGCAGTACTTC.

The V and J genes are TRBV11-2 and TRBJ2-7; D is tentatively TRBD1 or TRBD2 (5 bases each). The CDR3 runs 13 residues. The germline V and J ends were trimmed by 5 bases and 6 bases, with 14 bases remaining between them. The germline gives CDR1 SGHAT, CDR2 FQNNGV. As DNA, the CDR3 is TGTGCCAGCAGCCCGGCCCAGGGACCCGAGCAGTACTTC. It is translated as CASSPAQGPEQYF.

This chain connects TRBV19 to TRBJ2-3, with TRBD1 matching over 12 bases. Germline-derived CDR1 and CDR2 are LNHDA and SQIVND (reference sequence). With 6 bases clipped from V and 6 bases from J, the junction kept 7 bases outside the gene matches. CDR3 length: 15 amino acids. The CDR3 reads CASRLGQGAGDTQYF. For the CDR3, the DNA is TGTGCCAGTAGATTGGGACAGGGGGCTGGGGATACGCAGTATTTT.

The chain joins TRBV10-3 to TRBJ2-1; D might be TRBD2 (6 bases). V was pared by 0 bases and J by 5 bases, with 11 bases between. The CDR3 is made up of 15 amino acids. Germline V gene data show CDR1 as ENHRY and CDR2 as SYGVKD. The CDR3 DNA reads as TGTGCCATCAGTGAGTCGGGAACGGGAGACAATGAGCAGTTCTTC. It codes for CAISESGTGDNEQFF.

The rearrangement links TRBV11-3 to TRBJ2-2, with D possibly being TRBD1 (8 bases). The V end was cut by 5 bases, the J end by 2 bases, with 15 bases between. Germline V gives CDR1 SGHNT, CDR2 YENEEA. The CDR3 spans 16 residues. Here the CDR3 DNA reads TGTGCCAGCAGCAGCGGGACAGGACTTAACACCGGGGAGCTGTTTTTT. It is translated as CASSSGTGLNTGELFF.

This clone was observed once. J is TRBJ2-7 and V is TRBV6-6; D remains unclear. Germline V CDR1 and CDR2: MNHNY, SVGAGI (reference sequence). This CDR3 is built from 14 residues. V lost 0 bases and J lost 7, with 13 bases in between. In DNA, the CDR3 is TGTGCCAGCAGTTACTCCCCCCGAGTGGAAGAGCAGTACTTC. This encodes CASSYSPRVEEQYF.

The chain uses TRBV29-1 and TRBJ2-5; no firm D call. Germline V gene data show CDR1 as SQVTM and CDR2 as ANQGSEA. V was pared by 7 bases and J by 1 base, with 4 bases between. The CDR3 has 10 amino acids. CDR3 sequence (DNA): TGCAGCGCCATCCAAGAGACCCAGTACTTC. It specifies CSAIQETQYF. Full variable domain (remainder filled in from reference TRBV29-1 and TRBJ2-5): SAVISQKPSRDICQRGTSLTIQCQVDSQVTMMFWYRQQPGQSLTLIATANQGSEATYESGFVIDKFPISRPNLTFSTLTVSNMSPEDSSIYLCSAIQETQYFGPGTRLLVL.

The chain couples TRBV13 to TRBJ2-7; 10 bases are a match to TRBD2. V gave up 1 base and J gave up 2 bases; unmatched junction bases: 5. The CDR3 runs 16 residues. Per the germline V gene, CDR1 is PRHDT and CDR2 is FYEKMQ (reference sequence). CDR3 sequence (DNA): TGTGCCAGCAGCTTAGTGGGAGCGGGAGGGGCCTACGAGCAGTACTTC. Protein sequence: CASSLVGAGGAYEQYF.

The chain has TRBV5-1 and TRBJ2-7; 9 bases fit TRBD1. Germline values: CDR1 SGHRS, CDR2 YFSETQ. After removal of 4 bases from V and 3 bases from J, the junction contained 8 bases not matched to a gene. This CDR3 is 15 amino acids long. Here the CDR3 reads CASSPTGQGIYEQYF. As DNA, the CDR3 is TGCGCCAGCAGCCCCACGGGACAGGGAATCTACGAGCAGTACTTC.

The chain is built from TRBV30 and TRBJ1-1; D might be TRBD1 (6 bases). The germline V and J ends were trimmed by 1 base and 6 bases, with 15 bases remaining between them. The CDR3 length is 14 residues. The germline V gene has CDR1 GTSNPN and CDR2 SVGIG (reference sequence). CDR3 amino acids: CAWSETGLPPEAFF. CDR3 DNA: TGTGCCTGGAGTGAAACAGGGTTGCCCCCTGAAGCTTTCTTT.

The chain links TRBV15 to TRBJ2-1; 12 bases agree with TRBD2. Unmatched junction bases numbered 17, after V lost 5 bases and J lost 0 bases. The germline V gene encodes CDR1 LNHNV and CDR2 YYDKDF (reference sequence). The CDR3 consists of 21 residues. DNA of the CDR3: TGTGCCACCAGCGCAAGGGGGGCACTAGCGGGAGGACCCCGCTCCTACAATGAGCAGTTCTTC. It is translated as CATSARGALAGGPRSYNEQFF.

This chain links TRBV15 with TRBJ2-3; D may be TRBD1 or TRBD2 (5 bases each). With 2 bases removed from V and 4 bases from J, the gap between germline ends came to 10 bases. CDR3 length equals 14 residues. Germline V gene data show CDR1 as LNHNV and CDR2 as YYDKDF (reference sequence). The CDR3 reads CATSRRGVADTQYF. DNA of the CDR3: TGTGCCACCAGCAGAAGGGGAGTTGCAGATACGCAGTATTTT.

This clone has only one observation. The gene calls are TRBV28 and TRBJ2-7, with 10 nucleotides matching TRBD2. CDR1 and CDR2 (germline): MDHEN, SYDVKM. The junction had 12 bases not matched to a gene; V was cut back by 6 bases and J by 4 bases. The CDR3 length is 16 residues. CDR3 residues: CASSSPGLAGVYEQYF. As DNA, the CDR3 is TGTGCCAGCAGCTCCCCAGGGCTAGCGGGAGTGTACGAGCAGTACTTC.